Included here is one T cell receptor beta chain sequence, with context. Its antigen is unidentified. The data stem from a study of long-term antiretroviral therapy in people with HIV. Study outcomes and limitations: In samples taken after ART, diversity increased but remained below transplant donor control levels.

Trimming shortened V by 5 bases and J by 6 bases, and 16 bases separated the two germline ends. The CDR3 sequence is 14 residues long. In germline, CDR1 is LNHNV, CDR2 YYDKDF (reference sequence). The run of the v3.0 immunoSEQ assay was at survey level. Using immunoSEQ multiplex PCR, the repertoire was profiled, and TCRdb retains in-frame clones only, with some absent. Here the sample spans 30,000 to 35,000 clones, 80% to 90% being singletons. There were no participants with HIV treated outside the United States. Sample: unsorted PBMCs, taken 0.8 years before starting antiretroviral therapy. The rearrangement uses TRBV15 and TRBJ1-1, with D possibly being TRBD1 (6 bases). The sequence derives from a man between 18 and 35 years old with HIV. In DNA form, the CDR3 reads TGTGCCACCAGCCCTTGGGAGGGGGACGCTGAAGCTTTCTTT. The encoded protein is CATSPWEGDAEAFF.